The 22 T cell receptor beta chains below were found in one sample sequenced in a study of radiotherapy plus CTLA-4 blockade in lung cancer. Repertoires were generated with immunoSEQ multiplex PCR, while TCRdb's copy carries only in-frame clones and drops some. The sample includes about 28,000 clones, 60% to 80% seen only once; the top ten take 7.5%. Sample: peripheral blood, taken from a patient treated with radiotherapy plus ipilimumab. The receptor set was obtained from a human donor with non-small cell lung cancer who had stable disease on radiotherapy plus ipilimumab.

This clone came up once. V is TRBV19 and J is TRBJ1-3; D gene unclear. V lost 4 bases and J lost 2, with 9 bases in between. The CDR3 spans 14 residues. Germline CDR1 and CDR2: LNHDA and SQIVND (reference sequence). CDR3 sequence: CASSNEQPGNTIYF. Written as DNA, the CDR3 is TGTGCCAGTAGTAATGAACAACCTGGAAACACCATATATTTT.

For the CDR3, the DNA is TGCGCCAGCAGGGACGACAGGGCGGGCGAAAAACTGTTTTTT. This translates into CASRDDRAGEKLFF. The chain joins TRBV5-1 to TRBJ1-4, with 7 bases that match TRBD1. After removal of 5 bases from V and 8 bases from J, the junction contained 9 bases not matched to a gene. CDR1 SGHRS and CDR2 YFSETQ come from the germline V gene. This CDR3 is built from 14 residues.

This rearrangement joins TRBV7-7 to TRBJ2-1; D is perhaps TRBD1 or TRBD2 (6 bases each). Looked up from germline, CDR1 is SSHAT and CDR2 is FNYEAQ (reference sequence). V shed 2 bases and J shed 2 bases, with 13 bases lying between them. CDR3 length equals 16 residues. The CDR3 region is CASSLNPGAPYNEQFF. The DNA of the CDR3 is TGTGCCAGCAGCTTAAATCCGGGGGCCCCCTACAATGAGCAGTTCTTC.

V usage is TRBV28 and J usage is TRBJ1-5; 7 nucleotides align to TRBD1. The CDR3 extends over 18 amino acids. Germline V CDR1 and CDR2: MDHEN, SYDVKM. J gave up 0 bases and V 6 bases, and 14 bases lay outside the gene matches. CDR3 sequence (DNA): TGTGCCAGCAGCCGACCGTGGGGACAGAGTGATAGCAATCAGCCCCAGCATTTT. This translates into CASSRPWGQSDSNQPQHF.

This chain joins TRBV30 and TRBJ1-1, with unresolved D. In germline, CDR1 is GTSNPN, CDR2 SVGIG (reference sequence). There are 12 residues in the CDR3. V lost 3 bases and J lost 10, with 15 bases in between. This CDR3 is CAWRGLLGVAFF. In nucleotides, the CDR3 is TGTGCCTGGAGGGGCCTCCTGGGCGTAGCTTTCTTT.

The genes are TRBV6-6 and TRBJ1-5; possibly TRBD1 for D (5 bases). CDR1 and CDR2 (germline): MNHNY, SVGAGI (reference sequence). The CDR3 totals 15 residues. Between the trimmed V and J ends, which lost 6 bases and 1 base, there was a span of 13 bases. The CDR3 region is CASRSDRESNQPQHF. DNA for the CDR3: TGTGCCAGCAGGAGTGACAGAGAGAGCAATCAGCCCCAGCATTTT.

This sequence joins TRBV20-1 and TRBJ1-2; a weak D match, TRBD1 (5 bases). Trimming stripped 7 bases from V and 8 bases from J, with 14 bases between. The CDR3 has 11 amino acids. Germline V gene data show CDR1 as DFQATT and CDR2 as SNEGSKA (reference sequence). The CDR3 here is CSVEGEEGYTF. CDR3 nucleotides: TGCAGTGTAGAAGGGGAGGAGGGCTACACCTTC.

The chain uses TRBV19 and TRBJ1-2, with 8 positions matching TRBD1. The CDR3 totals 14 residues. The germline V gene encodes CDR1 LNHDA and CDR2 SQIVND (reference sequence). After removal of 5 bases from V and 8 bases from J, the junction contained 10 bases not matched to a gene. This chain's CDR3 is CASSVRQGAGGYTF. The DNA for the CDR3 is TGTGCCAGTAGTGTCCGGCAGGGGGCCGGAGGCTACACCTTC. Full variable domain (remainder filled in from reference TRBV19 and TRBJ1-2): DGGITQSPKYLFRKEGQNVTLSCEQNLNHDAMYWYRQDPGQGLRLIYYSQIVNDFQKGDIAEGYSVSREKKESFPLTVTSAQKNPTAFYLCASSVRQGAGGYTFGSGTRLTVV.

The V and J genes are TRBV5-5 and TRBJ2-5; a possible D gene is TRBD1 (6 bases). This CDR3 comprises 15 residues. Germline V gene data show CDR1 as SGHKS and CDR2 as YYEKEE (reference sequence). Between the trimmed V and J ends, which lost 2 bases and 3 bases, there was a span of 14 bases. The CDR3 bases are TGTGCCAGCAGCTTTTACCGGGACACCAAAGAGACCCAGTACTTC. Its translation: CASSFYRDTKETQYF.

The chain couples TRBV28 to TRBJ1-5, with a weak D call TRBD1 (5 bases). V was cut by 5 bases and J by 4 bases, with 15 bases left in between. Germline values: CDR1 MDHEN, CDR2 SYDVKM. The CDR3 loop spans 15 amino acids. The CDR3 here is CASSPRLGPNQPQHF. The CDR3 DNA is TGTGCCAGCAGTCCGCGATTGGGGCCGAATCAGCCCCAGCATTTT.

V is TRBV10-1 and J is TRBJ2-1; the match to TRBD2 covers 9 bases. Trimming cost V 9 bases and J 10 bases; bases outside gene matches: 7. Per the germline V gene, CDR1 is WNHNN and CDR2 is SYGVQD (reference sequence). CDR3 length: 12 amino acids. This CDR3 is CASSGGRREQFF. CDR3 nucleotides: TGCGCCAGTAGCGGGGGCCGGAGGGAGCAGTTCTTC.

This chain connects TRBV6-1 to TRBJ1-6; TRBD1 might be the D (5 bases). Trimming removed 4 bases at V and 0 bases at J, with 10 bases between. The CDR3 is 16 amino acids. Germline loops: CDR1 MNHNS, CDR2 SASEGT. CDR3: CASSGDSSSYNSPLHF. The CDR3 DNA follows: TGTGCCAGCAGTGGGGACTCGAGCTCCTATAATTCACCCCTCCACTTT.

The chain recombines TRBV19 with TRBJ2-2; 8 nucleotides match TRBD1. The germline gives CDR1 LNHDA, CDR2 SQIVND (reference sequence). This CDR3 is 17 amino acids long. V shed 8 bases, J shed 1 base, and the junction held 12 bases outside the gene matches. CDR3 in DNA: TGTGCCAGTTCACGACAGGGGTTGAGAGGGAACACCGGGGAGCTGTTTTTT. It specifies CASSRQGLRGNTGELFF.

The V and J genes are TRBV4-1 and TRBJ1-1, with a possible D match to TRBD1 (5 bases). The V and J ends lost 0 bases and 10 bases respectively, with 12 bases between them. Germline V gene sequence: CDR1 MGHRA, CDR2 YSYEKL. The CDR3 loop spans 13 amino acids. The CDR3 spells CASSQDPTARAFF. CDR3 sequence (DNA): TGCGCCAGCAGCCAAGATCCGACAGCCCGAGCTTTCTTT.

The V gene is TRBV6-1, the J gene TRBJ1-1; the D is unclear. The CDR3 consists of 13 residues. V lost 6 bases and J lost 4, with 12 bases in between. Germline CDR1 is MNHNS and CDR2 is SASEGT. As DNA, the CDR3 is TGTGCCAGCAGCCAGGCTCGGGGCACTGAAGCTTTCTTT. Amino acids: CASSQARGTEAFF.

V is TRBV6-7 and J is TRBJ2-7, with D tentatively TRBD1 (6 bases). TRBV6-7 is noted as an ORF with a role that remains uncertain. V shed 6 bases and J shed 3 bases, with 12 bases lying between them. This CDR3 region has 13 residues. CDR3 loop: CASSTQGHYEQYF. In DNA form, the CDR3 reads TGTGCCAGCAGCACCCAGGGGCACTACGAGCAGTACTTC.

The V gene is TRBV19, the J gene TRBJ2-1, with 10 positions matching TRBD1. The junction had 7 bases not matched to a gene; V was cut back by 4 bases and J by 7 bases. CDR1 LNHDA and CDR2 SQIVND come from the germline V gene (reference sequence). The CDR3 sequence is 15 residues long. CDR3 region: CASSTPGQGRNEQFF. CDR3 sequence (DNA): TGTGCCAGTAGTACTCCGGGACAGGGGAGGAATGAGCAGTTCTTC.

This chain connects TRBV29-1 to TRBJ2-1; D is unclear. V was shortened by 7 bases and J by 0 bases, with 16 bases between the two germline ends. The CDR3 runs to 15 residues. CDR1 is SQVTM and CDR2 is ANQGSEA in the germline V gene. The CDR3: CSARAALSSYNEQFF. The CDR3 bases are TGCAGCGCACGTGCAGCGCTGAGCTCCTACAATGAGCAGTTCTTC.

In this sample, this clone turned up once. The rearrangement uses TRBV6-1 and TRBJ1-2; the match to TRBD1 covers 8 bases. The CDR3 is made up of 14 amino acids. Germline V gene sequence: CDR1 MNHNS, CDR2 SASEGT. V trimming: 2 bases; J trimming: 5 bases; junction bases outside the gene matches: 4. Here the CDR3 reads CASSENDRGYGYTF. DNA of the CDR3: TGTGCCAGCAGTGAAAACGACAGGGGATATGGCTACACCTTC.

This clone was picked up a small number of times. The chain recombines TRBV29-1 with TRBJ1-1; D may be TRBD1 (6 bases). Germline CDR1 and CDR2: SQVTM and ANQGSEA. The CDR3 runs 13 residues. Trimming stripped 7 bases from V and 1 base from J, with 13 bases between. DNA for the CDR3: TGCAGCGCAGAGGGGGACCCGAACACTGAAGCTTTCTTT. This gives the protein CSAEGDPNTEAFF.

The table lists this clone with a few counts. The rearrangement uses TRBV7-2 and TRBJ1-2; weak D call: TRBD1 (6 bases). The germline V and J ends were trimmed by 3 bases and 2 bases, with 10 bases remaining between them. The germline gives CDR1 SGHTA, CDR2 FQGNSA. The CDR3 length is 14 residues. The CDR3 coding sequence is TGTGCCAGCAGCTTGAGACAGGCAAACTATGGCTACACCTTC. This sequence encodes CASSLRQANYGYTF.

The chain has TRBV5-1 and TRBJ1-6; D is uncertain. The length of the CDR3 is 14 residues. Trimming cost V 1 base and J 6 bases, with 8 bases left between them. Germline assignment: CDR1 SGHRS and CDR2 YFSETQ. The CDR3 DNA follows: TGCGCCAGCAGCTTGACAGAATCTAATTCACCCCTCCACTTT. Encoded protein: CASSLTESNSPLHF.